A single sample gave rise to the 11 T cell receptor beta chains below, sequenced in a study of control samples from healthy donors and cancer patients. The method was immunoSEQ multiplex PCR; TCRdb's version includes in-frame clones alone and lacks a portion of them. The data hold some 51,000 clones, with around 96% observed a single time. Sequenced: blood. These receptors were taken from a woman aged 18-29 years in good health.

V usage is TRBV10-3 and J usage is TRBJ1-4, with a possible D match to TRBD1 (6 bases). The germline CDR1 and CDR2 sequences are ENHRY and SYGVKD. The CDR3 has 15 residues. V gave up 8 bases and J gave up 0 bases, with 13 bases separating them. DNA for the CDR3: TGTGCCATCCAACCGGGACACGCAACTAATGAAAAACTGTTTTTT. Residues: CAIQPGHATNEKLFF.

The chain carries TRBV7-9 and TRBJ1-4; tentatively, D is TRBD1 (5 bases). Trimming cost V 8 bases and J 0 bases, with 13 bases left between them. The CDR3 spans 15 residues. CDR1 is SEHNR and CDR2 is FQNEAQ in the germline V gene (reference sequence). The CDR3 DNA reads as TGTGCCAGCGGCCATCGGGGGTCAACTAATGAAAAACTGTTTTTT. Its protein is CASGHRGSTNEKLFF. Looking up the rest from reference TRBV7-9 and TRBJ1-4 gives the full variable domain: DTGVSQNPRHKITKRGQNVTFRCDPISEHNRLYWYRQTLGQGPEFLTYFQNEAQLEKSRLLSDRFSAERPKGSFSTLEIQRTEQGDSAMYLCASGHRGSTNEKLFFGSGTQLSVL.

V gene TRBV7-3 combines with J gene TRBJ1-1, with 7 positions matching TRBD1. V trimming: 9 bases; J trimming: 5 bases; junction bases outside the gene matches: 27. CDR1 and CDR2 (germline): SGHTA, FQGTGA. The CDR3 runs 19 residues. The CDR3 nucleotides read TGTGCCAGTAGCGAACACCCCCCTAGACAGGGTTGGAGGTGGACTGAAGCTTTCTTT. Translated, it gives CASSEHPPRQGWRWTEAFF.

The V gene is TRBV28, the J gene TRBJ1-1; the D gene is possibly TRBD1 (5 bases). The CDR3 runs 17 residues. V lost 1 base and J lost 11, with 26 bases in between. Germline CDR1 MDHEN, CDR2 SYDVKM. The CDR3 here is CASSLYPADRVPEGAFF. The CDR3 bases are TGTGCCAGCAGTTTATACCCTGCAGATCGGGTTCCTGAGGGGGCTTTCTTT.

The V gene is TRBV30, the J gene TRBJ1-3; tentatively, D is TRBD1 (6 bases). Trimming stripped 2 bases from V and 3 bases from J, with 11 bases between. CDR1 is GTSNPN, CDR2 SVGIG, per germline (reference sequence). The CDR3 is made up of 14 amino acids. The CDR3 region is CAWSIGGYGNTIYF. The CDR3 DNA follows: TGTGCCTGGAGTATTGGGGGCTATGGAAACACCATATATTTT. The full variable domain, completed using reference TRBV30 and TRBJ1-3, is SQTIHQWPATLVQPVGSPLSLECTVEGTSNPNLYWYRQAAGRGLQLLFYSVGIGQISSEVPQNLSASRPQDRQFILSSKKLLLSDSGFYLCAWSIGGYGNTIYFGEGSWLTVV.

The V call is TRBV13, the J call TRBJ2-3, with D tentatively TRBD1 (6 bases). V dropped 2 bases and J dropped 6 bases, with 15 bases sitting between them. This CDR3 comprises 15 residues. Germline-derived CDR1 and CDR2 are PRHDT and FYEKMQ (reference sequence). The CDR3 spells CASSLKAGAGDTQYF. In nucleotides, the CDR3 is TGTGCCAGCAGCTTAAAGGCAGGGGCAGGGGATACGCAGTATTTT.

The chain employs TRBV7-9 and TRBJ1-5; D might be TRBD1 (5 bases). From germline, CDR1 is SEHNR and CDR2 FQNEAQ (reference sequence). The CDR3 covers 16 residues. V dropped 1 base and J dropped 7 bases, with 17 bases sitting between them. The CDR3 bases are TGTGCCAGCAGCTTAGGGGGGATTGGGTCCACGCAGCCCCAGCATTTT. As protein: CASSLGGIGSTQPQHF.

V usage is TRBV29-1 and J usage is TRBJ1-2; a possible D gene is TRBD1 (5 bases). The CDR3 is 16 amino acids. Trimming shortened V by 3 bases and J by 0 bases, and 17 bases separated the two germline ends. Germline CDR1 SQVTM, CDR2 ANQGSEA. For the CDR3, the DNA is TGCAGCGTTGACCGGCACAGGCGGTTTGCTAACTATGGCTACACCTTC. Its protein product is CSVDRHRRFANYGYTF.

The rearrangement uses TRBV7-9 and TRBJ1-1; D call uncertain. This CDR3 has 14 residues. Germline V lookup: CDR1 SEHNR, CDR2 FQNEAQ (reference sequence). With 5 bases removed from V and 6 bases from J, the gap between germline ends came to 16 bases. The CDR3 here is CASSASGSRAEAFF. CDR3 coding DNA: TGTGCCAGCAGCGCCTCGGGTAGTAGGGCTGAAGCTTTCTTT.

The chain links TRBV27 to TRBJ1-1; possible D gene TRBD1, 5 bases. This CDR3 contains 13 residues. Germline lookup yields CDR1 MNHEY and CDR2 SMNVEV (reference sequence). The V end was cut by 6 bases, the J end by 4 bases, with 12 bases between. CDR3 sequence reads: CASRSGFTTEAFF. The CDR3 bases are TGTGCCAGCAGGTCAGGGTTCACCACTGAAGCTTTCTTT.

This clone was seen once. This rearrangement joins TRBV28 to TRBJ1-6, with 10 bases aligning to TRBD1. The ends lost 7 bases at V and 6 bases at J; junction bases unmatched: 18. The CDR3 loop spans 19 amino acids. Germline V gives CDR1 MDHEN, CDR2 SYDVKM. The CDR3 DNA reads TGTGCCAGCACCAAAACCTGGGACAGGGGACAAACCCTTAATTCACCCCTCCACTTT. This translates into CASTKTWDRGQTLNSPLHF. Variable domain in full (rest from reference TRBV28 and TRBJ1-6): DVKVTQSSRYLVKRTGEKVFLECVQDMDHENMFWYRQDPGLGLRLIYFSYDVKMKEKGDIPEGYSVSREKKERFSLILESASTNQTSMYLCASTKTWDRGQTLNSPLHFGNGTRLTVT.